The present T cell receptor (beta chain) was sequenced within a study of pediatric ulcerative colitis (dated by TCRdb to the late 2010s). Study-level background: Of the ulcerative colitis patients, 7 or 8 had pancolitis and two had left-sided colitis, and histology in every patient was consistent with ulcerative colitis. From nine newly diagnosed, treatment-naive pediatric ulcerative colitis patients and four non-IBD control children, paired blood and rectal samples were collected. The Pediatric Ulcerative Colitis Activity Index classified a couple of patients as having mild disease, four as having moderate disease and three as having acute severe colitis.

Ulcerative colitis patients had received no immunosuppressive medication before the diagnostic colonoscopy. Blood was sampled at the time of the colonoscopy. The Wizard kit (Promega) was used to extract genomic DNA from the blood and intestinal samples. Summary of the overall study and its limitations: Repertoires were derived from total lymphocyte DNA, so rare subsets such as regulatory T cells may have patterns not reflected. A couple of patients' blood samples yielded substantially fewer templates for technical reasons and were excluded from blood-rectal overlap analysis. With only a few individuals, the healthy control group was small. Features of the rectal repertoire distinguished controls, mild-moderate colitis patients and acute severe colitis patients, and in acute severe colitis, rectal diversity was reduced because of clonal expansions. A couple of rectal CDR3 clonotypes were found in every ulcerative colitis patient but in no control. Clonal overlap between a subject's own blood and rectum was significantly greater in ulcerative colitis patients than in controls, which suggests more T cell trafficking to inflamed tissue.

V is reduced by 3 bases and J by 7 bases, leaving a spacing of 7 bases between them. Per the germline V gene, SNHLY is the CDR1 and FYNNEI is the CDR2. The CDR3 sequence holds 13 residues, the cysteine and phenylalanine included. Only the CDR3 portion is preserved as DNA: 39 bases, with reading frame beginning at the first base. Using the immunoSEQ TRB Survey service, rearranged CDR3 beta regions were amplified from genomic DNA with multiplex V and J primers. To keep sequencing depth the same across samples, survey-level depth of up to 500,000 reads per sample was applied. Libraries were purified, pooled and sequenced on Illumina technology. The study's own analysis went as follows. immunoSEQ online tools were used for productive clonality, sample overlap, pairwise scatters, CDR3 beta length, V/D/J gene usage and productiveness. Calculated diversity was defined as the number of unique rearrangements divided by total templates, multiplied by 100, and Shannon and Simpson indices were computed as well. Z-score normalized data were analyzed by principal component analysis with the R prcomp function and the ggbiplot package. Morisita's index was used to measure clonal overlap between blood and rectum within each subject. TCRdb mirrors the immuneACCESS table, restricted to in-frame sequences. Some clones are absent from its copies; in checked studies, under half trace to an unresolved V gene, and the reason for the others is unknown. From that table come the V and J calls and clone size; the DNA was used to work out D and trimming. Present in this sample are 65,000 or so clones, around 85% of which were seen just once. The biggest ten clones account for around 3.5% of the sample.

Notes on this clone: Its antigen is currently not known. Base qualities are not recorded, but no much larger clone differs from it by a single base.

Material for sequencing was blood. This sequence uses TRBV2 and TRBJ1-6, with no confident D gene call. This receptor was identified in a boy between 10 and 17 years old with severe ulcerative colitis. The DNA sequence is given as TGTGCCAGCAGTGATTTAGGGAATTCACCCCTCCACTTT. This encodes CASSDLGNSPLHF.